Below are 29 T cell receptor beta chains sequenced from a single sample in a study of cytomegalovirus exposure and HLA in healthy donors. The PCR made use of 60 Vbeta and 13 Jbeta primers. Profiled with immunoSEQ multiplex PCR; TCRdb holds only in-frame clones, not every one. The table has some 91,000 clones, about 80% seen once. What was sequenced was PBMCs. The receptors originated from a middle-aged man in good health and CMV-seronegative.

This clone was seen more than once but under ten times. The chain is built from TRBV19 and TRBJ1-2; tentatively, D is TRBD1 (5 bases). The germline gives CDR1 LNHDA, CDR2 SQIVND (reference sequence). The CDR3 runs to 13 residues. Between the trimmed V and J ends, which lost 5 bases and 2 bases, there was a span of 9 bases. CDR3 bases: TGTGCCAGTAGTCAACAGGTAAACTATGGCTACACCTTC. Translating gives CASSQQVNYGYTF.

This chain uses TRBV30 with TRBJ2-7; TRBD2 matches at 8 bases. J gave up 8 bases and V 3 bases, and 12 bases lay outside the gene matches. Germline assignment: CDR1 GTSNPN and CDR2 SVGIG (reference sequence). The CDR3 sequence is 14 residues long. CDR3 bases: TGTGCCTGGAGCCCGACTGTGGAGCGGGGGAAGCAGTACTTC. It translates to CAWSPTVERGKQYF.

The chain recombines TRBV4-1 with TRBJ2-1; 9 positions match TRBD2. There are 16 residues in the CDR3. V gave up 0 bases and J gave up 8 bases; unmatched junction bases: 8. CDR1 and CDR2 (germline): MGHRA, YSYEKL. CDR3 DNA sequence: TGCGCCAGCAGCCAAGATGCGGCGGGGGGGCCTTATGAGCAGTTCTTC. As protein: CASSQDAAGGPYEQFF.

About this clone itself: Other DNA sequences from this sample encode an identical CDR3 as well. This chain joins TRBV9 and TRBJ1-5; D not resolved. The CDR3 length is 14 residues. The germline V and J ends were trimmed by 0 bases and 4 bases, with 8 bases remaining between them. Germline CDR1 and CDR2: SGDLS and YYNGEE. CDR3 sequence reads: CASSVGGGNQPQHF. The CDR3 DNA follows: TGTGCCAGCAGCGTAGGGGGAGGAAATCAGCCCCAGCATTTT. The whole variable domain, remainder taken from reference TRBV9 and TRBJ1-5, is DSGVTQTPKHLITATGQRVTLRCSPRSGDLSVYWYQQSLDQGLQFLIQYYNGEERAKGNILERFSAQQFPDLHSELNLSSLELGDSALYFCASSVGGGNQPQHFGDGTRLSIL.

The J gene is TRBJ2-2, the V gene TRBV10-2; 10 bases match TRBD2. V trimming: 3 bases; J trimming: 5 bases; junction bases outside the gene matches: 6. From germline, CDR1 is WSHSY and CDR2 SAAADI. The CDR3 is 16 amino acids. DNA for the CDR3: TGCGCCAGCAGTGATTTGGTACTAGCGGGGACCGGGGAGCTGTTTTTT. Its protein is CASSDLVLAGTGELFF.

This clone has only a few counts. V gene TRBV7-6 combines with J gene TRBJ2-6, with a possible D match to TRBD1 (7 bases). There are 18 residues in the CDR3. Looked up from germline, CDR1 is SGHVS and CDR2 is FNYEAQ. V lost 1 base to trimming and J lost 0 bases, with 13 bases between them. CDR3 DNA sequence: TGTGCCAGCAGCTTAGTTGCGGGACAGAGCTCTGGGGCCAACGTCCTGACTTTC. Protein: CASSLVAGQSSGANVLTF.

The V call is TRBV2, the J call TRBJ1-1; D is possibly TRBD1 (6 bases). V was trimmed by 6 bases and J by 1 base, leaving 12 bases between them. The CDR3 runs to 14 residues. The germline CDR1 and CDR2 sequences are SNHLY and FYNNEI. The CDR3, as DNA: TGTGCCAGCAGAGGGACAAATGAGAACACTGAAGCTTTCTTT. This translates into CASRGTNENTEAFF.

This chain joins TRBV7-6 and TRBJ1-6; 8 bases map to TRBD1. Germline CDR1 reads SGHVS; CDR2 reads FNYEAQ. Losses at the gene ends were 2 bases for V and 7 bases for J; bases not matched to a gene: 4. The CDR3 totals 15 residues. CDR3 nucleotide sequence: TGTGCCAGCAGCTTACTTGGGACAGGCAATTCACCCCTCCACTTT. Its translation: CASSLLGTGNSPLHF.

This clone was detected once. The rearrangement links TRBV4-2 to TRBJ1-4; perhaps TRBD1 as D (6 bases). The V end was cut by 1 base, the J end by 0 bases, with 18 bases between. The CDR3 length is 19 residues. The germline gives CDR1 LGHNA, CDR2 YNFKEQ. The CDR3 coding sequence is TGTGCCAGCAGCCAAGGATCCGGACAGAGATGGGCAACTAATGAAAAACTGTTTTTT. Amino acids: CASSQGSGQRWATNEKLFF.

This clone was counted between two and nine times. The V gene is TRBV30, the J gene TRBJ1-1; 9 bases map to TRBD1. V lost 2 bases to trimming and J lost 3 bases; unmatched junction nucleotides: 10. CDR3 size: 16 residues. In germline, CDR1 is GTSNPN, CDR2 SVGIG (reference sequence). As DNA, the CDR3 is TGTGCCTGGAGTACCGCTAACAGGGGGCGGGACACTGAAGCTTTCTTT. This translates into CAWSTANRGRDTEAFF.

The V and J genes are TRBV2 and TRBJ1-2; 8 positions agree with TRBD1. This CDR3 region has 14 residues. Germline V gene sequence: CDR1 SNHLY, CDR2 FYNNEI. The J segment lost 6 bases and the V segment lost 0 bases, leaving 3 bases of the junction unmatched. CDR3 DNA sequence: TGTGCCAGCAGTGAAGCGGGCAGGGGGCATGGCTACACCTTC. This gives the protein CASSEAGRGHGYTF.

V and J are TRBV28 and TRBJ1-5; 11 bases are a match to TRBD1. The CDR3 has 17 amino acids. J lost 1 base, V lost 4 bases, and 6 bases had no gene match. The germline CDR1 and CDR2 sequences are MDHEN and SYDVKM. Here the CDR3 DNA reads TGTGCCAGCAGTTCCTACGGACAGGGGGCGAGCAATCAGCCCCAGCATTTT. Translated: CASSSYGQGASNQPQHF.

This chain uses TRBV2 with TRBJ2-1, with D unclear. The germline V gene encodes CDR1 SNHLY and CDR2 FYNNEI. This CDR3 region has 14 residues. Deletions cut 10 bases from V and 6 bases from J, with 19 bases between. CDR3 protein: CAIVPTELGNEQFF. Here the CDR3 DNA reads TGTGCCATCGTACCTACGGAGTTGGGCAATGAGCAGTTCTTC.

The chain uses TRBV28 and TRBJ2-3; tentatively, D is TRBD1 (5 bases). Looked up from germline, CDR1 is MDHEN and CDR2 is SYDVKM. Trimming took 6 bases from V and 6 from J, leaving 16 bases between them. This CDR3 has 14 amino acids. CDR3 loop: CASRIQGAGDTQYF. CDR3 nucleotides: TGTGCCAGCAGGATCCAGGGCGCCGGTGATACGCAGTATTTT. The variable domain in full, completed from reference TRBV28 and TRBJ2-3, reads DVKVTQSSRYLVKRTGEKVFLECVQDMDHENMFWYRQDPGLGLRLIYFSYDVKMKEKGDIPEGYSVSREKKERFSLILESASTNQTSMYLCASRIQGAGDTQYFGPGTRLTVL.

The CDR3 region is CASSSTGGSYGYTF. The CDR3 nucleotides read TGTGCCAGCAGTTCGACAGGAGGCTCCTATGGCTACACCTTC. The J gene is TRBJ1-2, the V gene TRBV2; D is perhaps TRBD1 (6 bases). The CDR3 sequence is 14 residues long. V was trimmed by 5 bases and J by 4 bases, leaving 14 bases between them. Looked up from germline, CDR1 is SNHLY and CDR2 is FYNNEI.

V gene TRBV19 combines with J gene TRBJ1-5; D ambiguous. The CDR3 is made up of 13 amino acids. CDR1 and CDR2 (germline): LNHDA, SQIVND (reference sequence). With 7 bases removed from V and 7 bases from J, the gap between germline ends came to 14 bases. This CDR3 reads CASTMRGEQPQHF. In DNA, the CDR3 is TGTGCCAGTACCATGCGGGGTGAACAGCCCCAGCATTTT.

The V gene is TRBV27, the J gene TRBJ1-1; D possibly corresponds to TRBD1 (6 bases). CDR3 length equals 14 residues. CDR1 and CDR2 (germline): MNHEY, SMNVEV (reference sequence). Trimming left V 4 bases short and J 0 bases short, with 9 bases between. DNA of the CDR3: TGTGCCAGCAGTTCGACAGGAGTGAACACTGAAGCTTTCTTT. Protein sequence: CASSSTGVNTEAFF.

This clone appeared a few times. The J gene is TRBJ2-3, the V gene TRBV4-2; D might be TRBD2 (7 bases). The V end lost 4 bases, the J end lost 6 bases, and 14 bases lay between the germline ends. This CDR3 comprises 14 residues. Germline V gives CDR1 LGHNA, CDR2 YNFKEQ. This CDR3 reads CASSPGGGRDTQYF. CDR3 nucleotides: TGTGCCAGCAGCCCTGGCGGGGGCCGGGATACGCAGTATTTT.

This chain uses TRBV6-1 with TRBJ1-5; D not certain. Germline V lookup: CDR1 MNHNS, CDR2 SASEGT. Trimming removed 6 bases from V and 2 bases from J, with 11 bases in between. This CDR3 region has 14 residues. In DNA form, the CDR3 reads TGTGCCAGCAGCGGACTATCAGGCAATCAGCCCCAGCATTTT. Translating it yields CASSGLSGNQPQHF.

The chain links TRBV28 to TRBJ1-4; 8 bases map to TRBD1. V dropped 3 bases and J dropped 8; count of bases not matched to a gene: 11. CDR1 MDHEN and CDR2 SYDVKM come from the germline V gene. The CDR3 spans 16 residues. The CDR3 is CASSLNTGGILEKLFF. CDR3 in DNA: TGTGCCAGCAGTTTGAACACAGGGGGGATACTAGAAAAACTGTTTTTT.

This clone was counted only a few times. The chain is built from TRBV29-1 and TRBJ2-7; 7 bases fit TRBD2. With V trimmed by 6 bases and J by 2 bases, 13 bases remained unmatched. Germline loops: CDR1 SQVTM, CDR2 ANQGSEA. This CDR3 spans 15 amino acids. CDR3 bases: TGCAGCGTCATGGGGGGGGGAATCGGGACCTACGAGCAGTACTTC. Encoded protein: CSVMGGGIGTYEQYF.

This chain links TRBV7-9 with TRBJ2-7, with 11 positions matching TRBD2. Losses at the gene ends were 5 bases for V and 2 bases for J; bases not matched to a gene: 8. This CDR3 is built from 16 residues. Germline-derived CDR1 and CDR2 are SEHNR and FQNEAQ (reference sequence). This CDR3 reads CASSLLAGVPPYEQYF. CDR3 DNA: TGTGCCAGCAGCCTACTAGCGGGGGTACCGCCCTACGAGCAGTACTTC.

V gene TRBV5-1 combines with J gene TRBJ2-1; the match to TRBD2 covers 11 bases. The junction had 4 bases not matched to a gene; V was cut back by 3 bases and J by 2 bases. Germline V gene data show CDR1 as SGHRS and CDR2 as YFSETQ. The CDR3 is made up of 16 amino acids. CDR3 in amino acids: CASSSGGLAAYNEQFF. CDR3 DNA sequence: TGCGCCAGCAGCTCTGGGGGACTAGCGGCCTACAATGAGCAGTTCTTC.

J is TRBJ2-6 and V is TRBV19, with a tentative D call TRBD1 (6 bases). This CDR3 has 17 residues. The germline V and J ends were trimmed by 3 bases and 0 bases, with 12 bases remaining between them. In germline, CDR1 is LNHDA, CDR2 SQIVND (reference sequence). The CDR3: CASSMTGQSSGANVLTF. For the CDR3, the DNA is TGTGCCAGTAGTATGACGGGACAAAGCTCTGGGGCCAACGTCCTGACTTTC.

This chain joins TRBV9 and TRBJ2-2; D unresolved. Germline values: CDR1 SGDLS, CDR2 YYNGEE. The CDR3 loop spans 15 amino acids. Trimming left V 0 bases short and J 6 bases short, with 12 bases between. CDR3 residues: CASSVGVLTAGELFF. For the CDR3, the DNA is TGTGCCAGCAGCGTAGGAGTCCTCACCGCCGGGGAGCTGTTTTTT.

This chain links TRBV7-3 with TRBJ2-3; D unclear. The CDR3 is made up of 13 amino acids. CDR1 is SGHTA, CDR2 FQGTGA, per germline. Trimming cost V 5 bases and J 0 bases, with 6 bases left between them. As DNA, the CDR3 is TGTGCCAGCAGCCCTTCTAGCACAGATACGCAGTATTTT. It is translated as CASSPSSTDTQYF.

The chain couples TRBV7-9 to TRBJ1-5; TRBD1 matches 7 bases. The CDR3 has 16 residues. CDR1 is SEHNR, CDR2 FQNEAQ, per germline (reference sequence). The ends lost 1 base at V and 5 bases at J; junction bases unmatched: 8. CDR3 sequence: CASSLVGRGRDQPQHF. CDR3 in DNA: TGTGCCAGCAGCTTAGTGGGCAGGGGGAGAGATCAGCCCCAGCATTTT.

The CDR3 nucleotides are TGTGCCAGCGTCACAGACGGACAGGGTTACTACGAGCAGTACTTC. Protein: CASVTDGQGYYEQYF. The chain is built from TRBV28 and TRBJ2-7; 8 bases line up with TRBD1. The trim removed 8 bases at V and 3 bases at J, leaving 12 bases unmatched. The CDR3 loop spans 15 amino acids. CDR1 is MDHEN, CDR2 SYDVKM, per germline.

The chain recombines TRBV6-4 with TRBJ2-7; weak D call: TRBD1 (6 bases). The CDR3 sequence is 15 residues long. Germline CDR1 is MRHNA and CDR2 is SNTAGT. Trimming pared 8 bases from V and 3 bases from J, leaving 20 bases between. In nucleotides, the CDR3 is TGTGCCAGCCCTAAAGGGGGTCAGGCACTCTACGAGCAGTACTTC. Translating it yields CASPKGGQALYEQYF.